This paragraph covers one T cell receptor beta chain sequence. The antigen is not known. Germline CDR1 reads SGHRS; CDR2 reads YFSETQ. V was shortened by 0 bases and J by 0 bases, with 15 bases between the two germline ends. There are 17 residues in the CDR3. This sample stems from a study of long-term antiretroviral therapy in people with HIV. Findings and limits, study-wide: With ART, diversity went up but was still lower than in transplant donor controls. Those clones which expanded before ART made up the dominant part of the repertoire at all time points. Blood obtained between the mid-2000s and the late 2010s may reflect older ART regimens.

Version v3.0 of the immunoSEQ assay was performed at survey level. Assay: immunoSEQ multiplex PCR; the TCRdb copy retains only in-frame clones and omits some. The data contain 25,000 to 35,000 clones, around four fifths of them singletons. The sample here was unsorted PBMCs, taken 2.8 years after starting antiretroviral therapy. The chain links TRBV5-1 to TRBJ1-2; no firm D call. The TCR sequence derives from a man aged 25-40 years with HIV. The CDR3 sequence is CASSLEAEILPNYGYTF. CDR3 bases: TGCGCCAGCAGCTTGGAGGCAGAGATCCTGCCTAACTATGGCTACACCTTC.